These T cell receptor beta chains were read from a single sample in a study of CD8+CD57+ T cells in acquired aplastic anemia. TCRdb ran MiXCR on the reads and lists one entry per CDR3 protein. Of around 250,000 distinct CDR3 sequences listed, 82% are singletons. Material: sorted CD4+, CD8+, or CD8+CD57+ T cells (not recorded which) from PBMCs. The receptors come from a human donor with aplastic anemia. The CDR3 runs from the conserved cysteine through the conserved F or W. D genes are given only for firm matches. The size of a clone is reported for some rows only, either as once, few or many, or as a class for expanded clones.

V	size	J	D	DNA	CDR3
TRBV7-2	NA	TRBJ2-3	NA	TGTGCCAGCAGCTTAGCGGGAGGACCCACAGCTAAGCAGTATTTT	CASSLAGGPTAKQYF
TRBV7-2	NA	TRBJ2-1	TRBD2	TGTGCCAGCAGCTCATACAGCGGGATAGGGAGCAATAGTTTCTTC	CASSSYSGIGSNSFF
TRBV7-9	NA	TRBJ2-2	NA	TGTGCCAGCAGCTTAGCGGGATTCACCGCCGGCAAGCTCTTTTTT	CASSLAGFTAGKLFF
TRBV7-8	NA	TRBJ2-2	NA	TGTGCCAGCAGCTGGCGGCGAGCGGCGGACACCGGGGAGCTGTTTTTT	CASSWRRAADTGELFF
TRBV7-9	once	TRBJ2-1	NA	TGTGCCAGCAGCCTTCTAACGGCTAGGGGGAGCGAGCAGTTCTTC	CASSLLTARGSEQFF
TRBV2	NA	TRBJ2-1	TRBD2	TGTGCCAGTAGTAGGGCGGGGGGAGCGTACACTGAACCTTTCTTC	CASSRAGGAYTEPFF
TRBV5-1	NA	TRBJ2-1	NA	TGTGCCAGCAGCAGTACTACCGGGAAGACTGAGCAGTTCTTC	CASSSTTGKTEQFF
TRBV9	NA	TRBJ2-3	NA	TGTGCCAGCAGCGTAGTGGGGCCGCCCACGGGTACGCAGTATTTT	CASSVVGPPTGTQYF
TRBV9	NA	TRBJ2-5	NA	TGTGCCACCAGCAGAGGCACCGAGCAAGAGACCTATTACTTC	CATSRGTEQETYYF
TRBV7-8	NA	TRBJ1-5	NA	TGTGCCAGCGGGGGCGCTGTTAGCGGGGAGCCGCAGTTTTTT	CASGGAVSGEPQFF
TRBV9	NA	TRBJ1-1	TRBD1	TGTGCCAGCGGAGGGGGTGGGAGACAGGGAGGAATCGCTGAAGCTTTCTTT	CASGGGGRQGGIAEAFF
TRBV11-1	NA	TRBJ2-3	NA	TGTGCCAGCGGCAAGACAGGTTCAATAGATACGCAGTATTTT	CASGKTGSIDTQYF
TRBV7-8	NA	TRBJ1-1	NA	TGTGCCAGCAGCTTACATCCAGACGGGAAAGCCCTTTCTTTCTTT	CASSLHPDGKALSFF
TRBV7-3	NA	TRBJ1-6	NA	TGTGCCAGCAGCTTAGGGGAGGGCTGCTATAATTCAGCCCTCCACTTT	CASSLGEGCYNSALHF